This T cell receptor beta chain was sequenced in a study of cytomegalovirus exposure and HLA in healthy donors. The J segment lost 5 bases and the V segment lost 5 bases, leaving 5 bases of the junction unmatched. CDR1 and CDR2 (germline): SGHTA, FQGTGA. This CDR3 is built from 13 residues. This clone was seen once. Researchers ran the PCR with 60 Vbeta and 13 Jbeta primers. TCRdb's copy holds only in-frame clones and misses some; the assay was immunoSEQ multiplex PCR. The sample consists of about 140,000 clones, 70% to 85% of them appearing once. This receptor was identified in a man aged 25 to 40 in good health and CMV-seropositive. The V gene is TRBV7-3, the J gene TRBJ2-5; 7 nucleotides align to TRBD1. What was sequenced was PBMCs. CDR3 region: CASSLTGAETQYF. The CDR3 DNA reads TGTGCCAGCAGCCTTACAGGGGCCGAGACCCAGTACTTC.